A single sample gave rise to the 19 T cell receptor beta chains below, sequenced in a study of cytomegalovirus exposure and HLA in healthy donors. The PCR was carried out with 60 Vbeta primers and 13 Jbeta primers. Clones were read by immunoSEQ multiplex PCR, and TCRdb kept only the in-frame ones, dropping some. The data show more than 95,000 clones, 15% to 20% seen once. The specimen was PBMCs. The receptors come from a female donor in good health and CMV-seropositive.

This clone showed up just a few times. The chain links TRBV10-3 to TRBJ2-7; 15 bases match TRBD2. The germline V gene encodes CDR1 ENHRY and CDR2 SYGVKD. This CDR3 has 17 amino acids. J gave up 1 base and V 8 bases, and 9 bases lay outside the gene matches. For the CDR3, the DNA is TGTGCCATCGGGGGACTAGCGGGAGGTCGGGGTTCCTACGAGCAGTACTTC. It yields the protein CAIGGLAGGRGSYEQYF.

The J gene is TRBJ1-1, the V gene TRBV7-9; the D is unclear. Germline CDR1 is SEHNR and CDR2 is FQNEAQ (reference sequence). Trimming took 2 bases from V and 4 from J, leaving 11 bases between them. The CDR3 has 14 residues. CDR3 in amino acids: CASSLTSSGTEAFF. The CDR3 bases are TGTGCCAGCAGCTTAACGTCATCCGGCACTGAAGCTTTCTTT.

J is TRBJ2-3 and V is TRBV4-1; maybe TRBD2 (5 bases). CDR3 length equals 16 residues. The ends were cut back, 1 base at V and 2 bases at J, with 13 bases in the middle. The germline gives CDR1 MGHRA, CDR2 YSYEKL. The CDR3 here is CASSQVRLPYTDTQYF. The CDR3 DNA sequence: TGCGCCAGCAGCCAAGTCCGACTACCTTACACAGATACGCAGTATTTT.

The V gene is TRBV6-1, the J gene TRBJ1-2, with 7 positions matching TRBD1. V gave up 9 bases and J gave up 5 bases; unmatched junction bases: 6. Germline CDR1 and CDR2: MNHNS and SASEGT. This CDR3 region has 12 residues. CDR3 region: CARGDRTYGYTF. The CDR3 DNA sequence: TGTGCCAGAGGGGACAGAACATATGGCTACACCTTC.

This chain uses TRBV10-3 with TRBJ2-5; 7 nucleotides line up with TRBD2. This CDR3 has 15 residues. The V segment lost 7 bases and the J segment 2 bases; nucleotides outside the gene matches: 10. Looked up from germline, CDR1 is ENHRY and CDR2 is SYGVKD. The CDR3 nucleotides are TGTGCCATCAACCAGCGGGACGGGCTTCAAGAGACCCAGTACTTC. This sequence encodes CAINQRDGLQETQYF.

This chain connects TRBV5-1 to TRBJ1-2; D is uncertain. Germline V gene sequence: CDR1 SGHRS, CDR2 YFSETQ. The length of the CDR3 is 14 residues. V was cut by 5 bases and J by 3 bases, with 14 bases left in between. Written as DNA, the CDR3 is TGCGCCAGCAGAAACCGAGAATACGACTATGGCTACACCTTC. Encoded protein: CASRNREYDYGYTF.

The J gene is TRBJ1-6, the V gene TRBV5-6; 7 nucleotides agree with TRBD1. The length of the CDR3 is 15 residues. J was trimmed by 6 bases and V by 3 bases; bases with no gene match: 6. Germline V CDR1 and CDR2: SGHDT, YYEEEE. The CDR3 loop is CASSWGTEFNSPLHF. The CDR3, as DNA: TGTGCCAGCAGCTGGGGGACAGAATTTAATTCACCCCTCCACTTT. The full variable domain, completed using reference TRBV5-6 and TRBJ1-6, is DAGVTQSPTHLIKTRGQQVTLRCSPKSGHDTVSWYQQALGQGPQFIFQYYEEEERQRGNFPDRFSGHQFPNYSSELNVNALLLGDSALYLCASSWGTEFNSPLHFGNGTRLTVT.

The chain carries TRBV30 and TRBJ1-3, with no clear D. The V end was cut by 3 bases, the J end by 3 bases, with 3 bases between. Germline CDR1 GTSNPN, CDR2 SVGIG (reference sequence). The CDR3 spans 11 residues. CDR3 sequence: CAWSRGNTIYF. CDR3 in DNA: TGTGCCTGGAGCCGTGGAAACACCATATATTTT.

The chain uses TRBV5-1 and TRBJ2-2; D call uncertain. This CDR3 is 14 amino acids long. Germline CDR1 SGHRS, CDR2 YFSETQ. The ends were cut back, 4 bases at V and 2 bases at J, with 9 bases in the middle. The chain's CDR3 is CASSQLTNTGELFF. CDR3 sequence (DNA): TGCGCCAGCAGCCAGCTGACTAACACCGGGGAGCTGTTTTTT.

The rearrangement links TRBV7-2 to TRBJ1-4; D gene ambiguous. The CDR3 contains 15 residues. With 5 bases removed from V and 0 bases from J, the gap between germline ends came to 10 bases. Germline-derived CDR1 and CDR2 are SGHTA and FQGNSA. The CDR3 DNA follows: TGTGCCAGCAGCCCTCAGGTTGCAACTAATGAAAAACTGTTTTTT. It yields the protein CASSPQVATNEKLFF.

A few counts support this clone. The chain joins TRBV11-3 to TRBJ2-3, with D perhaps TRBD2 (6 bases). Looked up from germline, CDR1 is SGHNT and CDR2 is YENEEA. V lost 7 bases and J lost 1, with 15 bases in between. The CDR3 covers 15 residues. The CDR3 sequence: CASIQTPGGTDTQYF. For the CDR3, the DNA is TGTGCCAGCATCCAAACCCCGGGGGGCACAGATACGCAGTATTTT.

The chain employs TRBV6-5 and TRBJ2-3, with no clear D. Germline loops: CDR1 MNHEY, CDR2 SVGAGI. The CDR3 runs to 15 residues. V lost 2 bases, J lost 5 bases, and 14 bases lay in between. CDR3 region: CASSYLAGPKDTQYF. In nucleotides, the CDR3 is TGTGCCAGCAGTTACCTCGCAGGTCCTAAAGATACGCAGTATTTT.

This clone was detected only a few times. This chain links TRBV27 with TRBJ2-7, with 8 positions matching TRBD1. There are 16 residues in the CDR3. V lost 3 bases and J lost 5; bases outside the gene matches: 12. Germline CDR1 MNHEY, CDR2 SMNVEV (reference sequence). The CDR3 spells CASSFVRPDRVDEQYF. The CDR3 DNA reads TGTGCCAGCAGTTTTGTGCGACCGGACAGGGTTGACGAGCAGTACTTC.

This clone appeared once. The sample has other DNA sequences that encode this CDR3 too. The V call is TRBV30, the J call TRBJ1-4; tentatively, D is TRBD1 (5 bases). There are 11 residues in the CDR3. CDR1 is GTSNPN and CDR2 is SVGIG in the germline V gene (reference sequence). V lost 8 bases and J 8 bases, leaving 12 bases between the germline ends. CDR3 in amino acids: CAGGEGEKLFF. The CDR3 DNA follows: TGTGCCGGAGGGGAAGGCGAAAAACTGTTTTTT.

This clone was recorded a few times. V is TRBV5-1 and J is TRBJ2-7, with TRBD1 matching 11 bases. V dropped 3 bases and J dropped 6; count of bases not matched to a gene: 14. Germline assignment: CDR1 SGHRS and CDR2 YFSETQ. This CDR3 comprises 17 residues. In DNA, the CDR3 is TGCGCCAGCAGCTGGGCGGGACAGGGGGTCTCACAGGGCGAGCAGTACTTC. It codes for CASSWAGQGVSQGEQYF.

The CDR3 nucleotides read TGTGCCAGCAGTATTACTATCGAGTCCGGGGAGCTGTTTTTT. This encodes CASSITIESGELFF. J is TRBJ2-2 and V is TRBV6-5; D unresolved. Germline CDR1 MNHEY, CDR2 SVGAGI. CDR3 length equals 14 residues. Trimming removed 5 bases from V and 6 bases from J, with 13 bases in between.

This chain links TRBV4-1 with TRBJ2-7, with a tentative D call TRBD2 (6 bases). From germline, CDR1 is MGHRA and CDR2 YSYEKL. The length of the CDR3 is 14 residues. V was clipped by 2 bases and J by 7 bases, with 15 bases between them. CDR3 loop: CASSQPGESVEQYF. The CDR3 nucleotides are TGCGCCAGCAGCCAACCGGGGGAATCCGTGGAGCAGTACTTC.

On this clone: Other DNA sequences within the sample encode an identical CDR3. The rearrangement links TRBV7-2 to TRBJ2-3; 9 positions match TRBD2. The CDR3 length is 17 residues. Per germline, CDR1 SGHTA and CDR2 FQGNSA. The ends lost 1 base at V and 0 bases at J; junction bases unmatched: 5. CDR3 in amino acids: CASSLDRLAGSTDTQYF. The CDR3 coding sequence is TGTGCCAGCAGCTTAGATCGGCTAGCGGGGAGCACAGATACGCAGTATTTT.

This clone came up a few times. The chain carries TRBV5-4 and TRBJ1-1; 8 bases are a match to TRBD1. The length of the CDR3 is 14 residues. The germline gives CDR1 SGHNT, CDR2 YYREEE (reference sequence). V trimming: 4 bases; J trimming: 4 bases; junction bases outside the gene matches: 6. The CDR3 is CASSTTGTGTEAFF. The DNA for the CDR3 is TGTGCCAGCAGCACTACCGGGACAGGCACTGAAGCTTTCTTT. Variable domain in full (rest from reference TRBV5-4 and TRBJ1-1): ETGVTQSPTHLIKTRGQQVTLRCSSQSGHNTVSWYQQALGQGPQFIFQYYREEENGRGNFPPRFSGLQFPNYSSELNVNALELDDSALYLCASSTTGTGTEAFFGQGTRLTVV.